This T cell receptor (beta chain) was recovered during a study of beta chain features in type 1 diabetes listed by TCRdb under 2018. For the wider study: Patients and healthy donors did not differ in mean age, gender distribution, total cell number or subset yield. The study compared the TCRB repertoires of sorted circulating CD4+ T cell subsets in recently diagnosed type 1 diabetes patients with those in matched healthy donors. Regulatory and stem cell-like memory subsets were isolated from only 8 patients and roughly eight healthy donors, whereas naive and central memory subsets came from all 28 donors. A total of around 110,000,000 sorted cells were examined across all samples, and RNA yield correlated strongly with the number of cells per subset. The research as a whole found: Because cDNA was sequenced instead of genomic DNA, activated cells with high expression could be over-represented, although the groups did not differ in activation or CD3 levels. Naive, central memory and regulatory TCRB repertoires appeared more similar among patients than among healthy donors. Only small numbers of individuals were included in the HLA sub-analyses, which left unresolved whether HLA type had any influence on TCRB rearrangement. PCR may preferentially amplify shorter templates, but because patient and control samples were amplified and corrected together, any resulting skew would affect both groups equally. A moderate but significant shortening of TCRB CDR3 length was observed in type 1 diabetes patients in all four CD4+ subsets. Patients with type 1 diabetes made fewer insertions and deleted more nucleotides at VDJ recombination sites, implying thymic rearrangement abnormalities.

Of note for this clone: Its specific antigen is unknown. It has no much larger one-base neighbor in the sample; base qualities were not kept.

The High Capacity cDNA Reverse Transcription Kit was used to reverse transcribe all of the isolated RNA, meaning that expressed TCRB transcripts were what got sequenced. Deep immunoSEQ sequencing was performed on naive, central memory and regulatory T cell samples, with an average of about 4 million total reads per sample. Sorted cells were lysed in RLT buffer, and RNA was extracted using DNase-treated RNeasy Micro or Mini kits according to cell number. Each cell subset was processed separately to prevent cross-contamination, with patient and healthy donor samples processed together. The immunoSEQ multiplex PCR was used to amplify TCRB sequences from cDNA, generating 87-bp fragments that spanned the CDR3 region. Sequencing of the amplicons was done on the Illumina HiSeq platform. On the study's bioinformatics: Synthetic template baselines were used to correct PCR bias computationally, reads within Hamming distance 2 were collapsed, and singletons that could not be merged were discarded. By aligning reads against IMGT, V, D and J genes, CDR3 length, and insertions or deletions at six rearrangement sites were assigned. Within each subset, clonotype counts were normalized to sorted cell number, after which true diversity and Gini coefficients were computed with the tcR R package. Repertoire sharing was quantified using the overlap coefficient calculated on TCRB nucleotide sequences. Imported from immuneACCESS, the table was reduced by TCRdb to in-frame sequences with V and J called. These copies leave out some clones; in studies compared against another copy, an unresolved V gene accounts for under half, and the cause of the remainder is not known. The V and J calls and clone size come from that table; D and trimming were worked out from the DNA. This sample holds 120,000 or so clones; roughly a sixth were observed only once. The biggest ten clones account for around 2.6% of the sample.

Each donor gave one peripheral blood draw, about 110 mL on average, collected into heparinised tubes. A BD FACSAria II and a panel including CD45RO, CCR7, CD25, CD127, CD95 and CD27 were used to sort naive, central memory, regulatory and stem cell-like memory CD4+ T cells. All sorted populations exceeded 95% purity. Right away, PBMCs were isolated by Lymphoprep density gradient centrifugation and were stained directly, with no culture step. So that batch effects would be minimized, each experiment stained and sorted samples in pairs, pairing one healthy donor with one patient. From the cysteine through the phenylalanine, the CDR3 covers 16 amino acids. Of the read, only the CDR3 DNA is kept; its 48 bases are in frame from base 1. In the germline V gene, CDR1 corresponds to SGHAT and CDR2 to FQNNGV. Trimming takes 4 bases from V and 0 bases from J, and the germline ends sit 14 bases apart.

This chain is built from TRBV11-2 and TRBJ2-3; no D gene is confidently identified. The material sequenced was central memory CD4+ T cells from blood. The TCR comes from a young man with type 1 diabetes. The DNA reads TGTGCCAGCAGCTCTACTCCTTACACTAGCACAGATACGCAGTATTTT. This codes for CASSSTPYTSTDTQYF.